These 4 T cell receptor beta chains originate from one sample sequenced in a study of blood T cell repertoires in COVID-19. Some clones are missing from TCRdb's copy, which holds only in-frame ones; the method was immunoSEQ multiplex PCR. The sample comprises a few hundred thousand clones, under 90% of which are singletons, and around 3.9% rests with the top ten. Sequenced material: PBMCs or T cells enriched from blood (not recorded which). The receptors come from a man between 25 and 39 years old with acute COVID-19.

The chain is built from TRBV3-1 (or the pseudogene TRBV3-2) and TRBJ2-4, with TRBD2 as a possible D gene (6 bases). CDR1 and CDR2 from the germline V gene are LGHDT and YNNKEL (reference sequence). This CDR3 has 15 amino acids. V was pared by 8 bases and J by 0 bases, with 14 bases between. The CDR3 sequence is CASGDSSIAKNIQYF. The CDR3, as DNA: TGTGCCAGCGGGGACTCCTCGATAGCCAAAAACATTCAGTACTTC.

This clone was found once. One junction end does not reproduce the germline sequence, and a read error may be involved. This chain uses TRBV7-8 with TRBJ2-4; D perhaps matches TRBD1 (6 bases). Germline V gene data show CDR1 as SGHVS and CDR2 as FQNEAQ. This CDR3 comprises 15 residues. The CDR3 bases are TGTGCCAGCAGCAATAGACAGGACAAAAAAACCATTCAGTACTTC. Protein sequence: CASSNRQDKKTIQYF. Full variable domain (outside the CDR3, taken from reference TRBV7-8 and TRBJ2-4): GAGVSQSPRYKVAKRGQDVALRCDPISGHVSLFWYQQALGQGPEFLTYFQNEAQLDKSGLPSDRFFAERPEGSVSTLKIQRTQQEDSAVYLCASSNRQDKKTIQYFGAGTRLSVL.

The chain carries TRBV18 and TRBJ1-4; D is perhaps TRBD1 (6 bases). V gave up 5 bases and J gave up 0 bases, with 10 bases separating them. The CDR3 is 15 residues long. CDR1 and CDR2 (germline): KGHSH, LQKENI. The CDR3 spells CASSARTATNEKLFF. In DNA, the CDR3 is TGTGCCAGCTCAGCCCGGACAGCAACTAATGAAAAACTGTTTTTT.

The rearrangement uses TRBV6-1 and TRBJ2-1; D is unresolved. Trimming took off 2 bases at V and 4 bases at J, with 9 bases between the two ends. CDR3 length equals 14 residues. CDR1 and CDR2 (germline): MNHNS, SASEGT. The CDR3 here is CASSERQVYNEQFF. In nucleotides, the CDR3 is TGTGCCAGCAGTGAACGACAAGTATACAATGAGCAGTTCTTC.